The clone carrying this T cell receptor beta chain was observed many times. This sample is drawn from a study of T-cell reconstitution after alpha-beta-depleted transplantation in children. Preparation of the TCRbeta library was carried out with unique molecular identifiers. TCRdb independently ran MiXCR on the PCR reads; one entry per CDR3 protein. This table holds about 150,000 distinct CDR3 sequences, roughly 11% found once. The source of this sequence is a boy aged 2-9 years with acute myeloid leukemia, due to receive a stem cell transplant. This sample comprised PBMCs, obtained before TCRalphabeta/CD19-depleted stem cell transplant.

In DNA, the CDR3 is TGTGCCAGCAGCTTAATGACAGTCAATCAGCCCCAGCATTTT. This encodes CASSLMTVNQPQHF. J is TRBJ1-5 and V is TRBV7-2, with a possible D match to TRBD1 (5 bases). Germline V lookup: CDR1 SGHTA, CDR2 FQGNSA. The CDR3 is 14 residues long. Deletions cut 2 bases from V and 3 bases from J, with 8 bases between.